This is a list of T cell receptor beta chains from one sample in a study of cytomegalovirus exposure and HLA in healthy donors. The table came from immunoSEQ multiplex PCR; TCRdb's copy has only in-frame clones and leaves some out. The profile covers about 130,000 clones, with 75% to 90% appearing a single time and 1% taken by the ten largest. The sample consisted of PBMCs. The receptors were sampled from a man aged 40-49 years in good health and CMV-seronegative. The CDR3 runs from the conserved cysteine through the conserved F or W. The order of the fields is clone size, J gene, D gene, V gene, CDR3 protein, CDR3 DNA. The D gene is left open where the match is weak. Size values are once, few and many counts, or a class for expanded clones, and some rows have none.

abundance: .; j_gene: TRBJ1-5; d_gene: .; v_gene: TRBV2; CDR3aa: CASNKGVVWNQPQHF; CDR3nt: TGTGCCAGCAATAAGGGGGTAGTATGGAATCAGCCCCAGCATTTT
abundance: few; j_gene: TRBJ2-7; d_gene: .; v_gene: TRBV10-3; CDR3aa: CAISESGSGNGQYF; CDR3nt: TGTGCCATCAGTGAGTCGGGGTCGGGAAACGGGCAGTACTTC
abundance: few; j_gene: TRBJ2-2; d_gene: TRBD1; v_gene: TRBV7-8; CDR3aa: CASSYTGTGGSGELFF; CDR3nt: TGTGCCAGCAGCTATACCGGGACAGGGGGCTCCGGGGAGCTGTTTTTT
abundance: .; j_gene: TRBJ2-3; d_gene: .; v_gene: TRBV6-5; CDR3aa: CASIRSTGEVTQYF; CDR3nt: TGTGCCAGCATCCGTTCCACAGGGGAGGTTACGCAGTATTTT
abundance: .; j_gene: TRBJ1-6; d_gene: .; v_gene: TRBV6-6; CDR3aa: CASRRDTGQNNSPLHF; CDR3nt: TGTGCCAGCAGACGAGATACCGGACAGAATAATTCACCCCTCCACTTT
abundance: .; j_gene: TRBJ1-4; d_gene: TRBD1; v_gene: TRBV19; CDR3aa: CASRPGGAGEKLFF; CDR3nt: TGTGCCAGTAGGCCAGGGGGAGCGGGTGAAAAACTGTTTTTT
abundance: .; j_gene: TRBJ2-7; d_gene: .; v_gene: TRBV29-1; CDR3aa: CSAGRRGHPRSNEQYF; CDR3nt: TGCAGCGCTGGCCGCCGGGGACATCCTAGGAGCAACGAGCAGTACTTC
abundance: .; j_gene: TRBJ1-2; d_gene: TRBD1; v_gene: TRBV5-1; CDR3aa: CASSFRDREGYTF; CDR3nt: TGCGCCAGCAGCTTCCGGGACAGGGAGGGCTACACCTTC
abundance: few; j_gene: TRBJ2-7; d_gene: TRBD1; v_gene: TRBV11-2; CDR3aa: CASSLMGGGTGGYEQYF; CDR3nt: TGTGCCAGCAGCTTAATGGGGGGAGGGACAGGGGGCTACGAGCAGTACTTC
abundance: .; j_gene: TRBJ1-1; d_gene: TRBD1; v_gene: TRBV10-3; CDR3aa: CAISTPEMDRAIAEAFF; CDR3nt: TGTGCCATCAGTACTCCCGAGATGGACAGGGCAATCGCTGAAGCTTTCTTT
abundance: .; j_gene: TRBJ2-3; d_gene: .; v_gene: TRBV5-1; CDR3aa: CASGPQILTDTQYF; CDR3nt: TGCGCCAGCGGCCCGCAAATTCTCACAGATACGCAGTATTTT
abundance: .; j_gene: TRBJ1-5; d_gene: TRBD1; v_gene: TRBV7-2; CDR3aa: CASSLVGTVSNQPQHF; CDR3nt: TGTGCCAGCAGCTTAGTGGGGACAGTTAGCAATCAGCCCCAGCATTTT
abundance: once; j_gene: TRBJ2-1; d_gene: .; v_gene: TRBV28; CDR3aa: CASRQNNEQFF; CDR3nt: TGTGCCAGCAGACAAAACAATGAGCAGTTCTTC
abundance: .; j_gene: TRBJ1-1; d_gene: .; v_gene: TRBV4-1; CDR3aa: CASSQDSTGSKAFF; CDR3nt: TGCGCCAGCAGCCAAGATTCCACAGGGAGTAAAGCTTTCTTT
abundance: .; j_gene: TRBJ2-1; d_gene: .; v_gene: TRBV28; CDR3aa: CASSFWDSSSYNEQFF; CDR3nt: TGTGCCAGCAGTTTCTGGGACTCCAGCTCCTACAATGAGCAGTTCTTC
abundance: .; j_gene: TRBJ2-5; d_gene: .; v_gene: TRBV20-1; CDR3aa: CSARSGGQYF; CDR3nt: TGCAGTGCTAGAAGCGGTGGCCAGTACTTC
abundance: .; j_gene: TRBJ2-7; d_gene: TRBD1; v_gene: TRBV5-1; CDR3aa: CASSLAEIGQGYEQYF; CDR3nt: TGCGCCAGCAGCTTGGCCGAAATTGGACAGGGCTACGAGCAGTACTTC
abundance: .; j_gene: TRBJ1-1; d_gene: .; v_gene: TRBV2; CDR3aa: CASSDQQIMNTEAFF; CDR3nt: TGTGCCAGCAGCGACCAACAGATCATGAACACTGAAGCTTTCTTT
abundance: .; j_gene: TRBJ2-2; d_gene: .; v_gene: TRBV30; CDR3aa: CAWSVLQGGTGELFF; CDR3nt: TGTGCCTGGAGTGTGTTACAGGGCGGGACCGGGGAGCTGTTTTTT
abundance: .; j_gene: TRBJ1-6; d_gene: TRBD1; v_gene: TRBV15; CDR3aa: CATSRATGGSYNSPLHF; CDR3nt: TGTGCCACCAGCAGAGCGACAGGGGGCTCCTATAATTCACCCCTCCACTTT
abundance: .; j_gene: TRBJ1-1; d_gene: TRBD1; v_gene: TRBV7-9; CDR3aa: CASSLGGQSAEAFF; CDR3nt: TGTGCCAGCAGCTTAGGGGGACAGTCGGCTGAAGCTTTCTTT
abundance: .; j_gene: TRBJ2-2; d_gene: TRBD2; v_gene: TRBV5-1; CDR3aa: CASATGTSGSGTGELFF; CDR3nt: TGCGCCAGCGCCACGGGGACTAGCGGGAGTGGGACCGGGGAGCTGTTTTTT
abundance: few; j_gene: TRBJ1-6; d_gene: .; v_gene: TRBV30; CDR3aa: CAWLTTSGGSPLHF; CDR3nt: TGTGCCTGGCTTACCACCTCCGGCGGTTCACCCCTCCACTTT
abundance: .; j_gene: TRBJ2-1; d_gene: .; v_gene: TRBV5-8; CDR3aa: CASSLYNEQFF; CDR3nt: TGTGCCAGCAGCTTGTATAATGAGCAGTTCTTC
abundance: .; j_gene: TRBJ1-2; d_gene: .; v_gene: TRBV4-2; CDR3aa: CASSQDWGRPNYGYTF; CDR3nt: TGTGCCAGCAGCCAAGACTGGGGGCGTCCTAACTATGGCTACACCTTC
abundance: .; j_gene: TRBJ2-3; d_gene: TRBD2; v_gene: TRBV30; CDR3aa: CAWGTSTIRTDTQYF; CDR3nt: TGTGCCTGGGGGACTAGCACAATCCGCACAGATACGCAGTATTTT
abundance: .; j_gene: TRBJ1-2; d_gene: TRBD1; v_gene: TRBV30; CDR3aa: CAWRPSGTVINYGYTF; CDR3nt: TGTGCCTGGAGGCCGTCCGGGACAGTGATAAACTATGGCTACACCTTC
abundance: .; j_gene: TRBJ1-6; d_gene: TRBD1; v_gene: TRBV2; CDR3aa: CASSATGDYNSPLHF; CDR3nt: TGTGCCAGCAGCGCCACAGGGGACTATAATTCACCCCTCCACTTT
abundance: .; j_gene: TRBJ1-2; d_gene: .; v_gene: TRBV29-1; CDR3aa: CSVLRQGNYGYTF; CDR3nt: TGCAGCGTTTTGCGGCAGGGCAACTATGGCTACACCTTC
abundance: once; j_gene: TRBJ1-1; d_gene: TRBD1; v_gene: TRBV6-5; CDR3aa: CASRRQGRYTEAFF; CDR3nt: TGTGCCAGCAGGCGACAGGGTAGGTACACTGAAGCTTTCTTT
abundance: few; j_gene: TRBJ2-7; d_gene: .; v_gene: TRBV29-1; CDR3aa: CSVEDQDSYEQYF; CDR3nt: TGCAGCGTTGAAGATCAAGACAGCTACGAGCAGTACTTC
abundance: few; j_gene: TRBJ1-1; d_gene: TRBD1; v_gene: TRBV5-4; CDR3aa: CASSFDRGTEAFF; CDR3nt: TGTGCCAGCAGCTTCGACAGGGGAACTGAAGCTTTCTTT
abundance: .; j_gene: TRBJ1-5; d_gene: .; v_gene: TRBV19; CDR3aa: CASSNRAGADNQPQHF; CDR3nt: TGTGCCAGTAGTAATAGGGCAGGGGCCGACAATCAGCCCCAGCATTTT
abundance: once; j_gene: TRBJ1-2; d_gene: .; v_gene: TRBV18; CDR3aa: CASSPSDILLRYGYTF; CDR3nt: TGTGCCAGCTCACCGTCTGACATCCTCTTACGGTATGGCTACACCTTC
abundance: .; j_gene: TRBJ2-2; d_gene: .; v_gene: TRBV5-1; CDR3aa: CASSLALGPGELFF; CDR3nt: TGCGCCAGCAGCTTGGCTCTAGGCCCCGGGGAGCTGTTTTTT
abundance: .; j_gene: TRBJ2-5; d_gene: TRBD2; v_gene: TRBV2; CDR3aa: CASSVLAGSVETQYF; CDR3nt: TGTGCCAGCAGTGTACTAGCGGGTTCGGTGGAGACCCAGTACTTC
abundance: .; j_gene: TRBJ1-1; d_gene: TRBD1; v_gene: TRBV27; CDR3aa: CASSLGQENTEASF; CDR3nt: TGTGCCAGCAGTTTGGGACAGGAGAACACTGAAGCTTCCTTT
abundance: .; j_gene: TRBJ2-1; d_gene: .; v_gene: TRBV4-2; CDR3aa: CASSRLPGLLNEQFF; CDR3nt: TGTGCCAGCAGCCGACTACCGGGACTCCTCAATGAGCAGTTCTTC
abundance: .; j_gene: TRBJ2-7; d_gene: TRBD2; v_gene: TRBV7-9; CDR3aa: CASSSDPGLAGPYEQYF; CDR3nt: TGTGCCAGCAGCTCAGACCCTGGACTAGCGGGACCCTACGAGCAGTACTTC
abundance: .; j_gene: TRBJ2-7; d_gene: TRBD1; v_gene: TRBV4-1; CDR3aa: CASSPGTGTHEQYF; CDR3nt: TGCGCCAGCAGTCCCGGGACAGGGACCCACGAGCAGTACTTC
abundance: .; j_gene: TRBJ2-7; d_gene: .; v_gene: TRBV2; CDR3aa: CASTTEGYEQYF; CDR3nt: TGTGCCAGCACTACGGAGGGCTACGAGCAGTACTTC
abundance: .; j_gene: TRBJ1-3; d_gene: .; v_gene: TRBV30; CDR3aa: CAWAGDIGNTIYF; CDR3nt: TGTGCCTGGGCCGGGGACATTGGCAACACCATATATTTT
abundance: .; j_gene: TRBJ2-3; d_gene: TRBD1; v_gene: TRBV10-3; CDR3aa: CAISSPRTGMGTDTQYF; CDR3nt: TGTGCCATCAGTAGCCCTAGGACAGGAATGGGCACAGATACGCAGTATTTT
abundance: .; j_gene: TRBJ1-6; d_gene: TRBD1; v_gene: TRBV11-2; CDR3aa: CASSLAGQGNSPLHF; CDR3nt: TGTGCCAGCAGCTTAGCTGGACAGGGCAATTCACCCCTCCACTTT
abundance: .; j_gene: TRBJ1-2; d_gene: .; v_gene: TRBV6-5; CDR3aa: CASSPPGGRGGYTF; CDR3nt: TGTGCCAGCAGTCCCCCCGGGGGGCGAGGCGGCTACACCTTC
abundance: .; j_gene: TRBJ1-1; d_gene: TRBD1; v_gene: TRBV25-1; CDR3aa: CASTSDRGSGAFF; CDR3nt: TGTGCCAGCACCAGCGACAGGGGGAGCGGGGCTTTCTTT
abundance: .; j_gene: TRBJ2-7; d_gene: .; v_gene: TRBV11-3; CDR3aa: CASSLRDHEQYF; CDR3nt: TGTGCCAGCAGCTTGCGGGATCACGAGCAGTACTTC
abundance: .; j_gene: TRBJ1-1; d_gene: .; v_gene: TRBV5-6; CDR3aa: CASSFGGGTTEAFF; CDR3nt: TGTGCCAGCAGCTTTGGGGGGGGGACCACTGAAGCTTTCTTT
abundance: .; j_gene: TRBJ2-4; d_gene: TRBD2; v_gene: TRBV28; CDR3aa: CASSSGTSGRAGNIQYF; CDR3nt: TGTGCCAGCAGTTCGGGAACTAGCGGGAGGGCCGGAAACATTCAGTACTTC
abundance: .; j_gene: TRBJ2-4; d_gene: .; v_gene: TRBV6-1; CDR3aa: CASSEGSGRGTKNIQYF; CDR3nt: TGTGCCAGCAGTGAGGGCTCAGGGAGGGGGACCAAAAACATTCAGTACTTC
abundance: .; j_gene: TRBJ2-7; d_gene: .; v_gene: TRBV7-8; CDR3aa: CASSPNPGGRNEQYF; CDR3nt: TGTGCCAGCAGCCCCAACCCAGGGGGGCGGAACGAGCAGTACTTC
abundance: .; j_gene: TRBJ2-7; d_gene: TRBD1; v_gene: TRBV27; CDR3aa: CASSLGTGGFEYF; CDR3nt: TGTGCCAGCAGTTTAGGGACAGGGGGTTTTGAATACTTC
abundance: .; j_gene: TRBJ2-5; d_gene: .; v_gene: TRBV5-1; CDR3aa: CASSLGEAQYF; CDR3nt: TGCGCCAGCAGCTTGGGAGAGGCCCAGTACTTC
abundance: .; j_gene: TRBJ1-5; d_gene: TRBD1; v_gene: TRBV5-1; CDR3aa: CASSLEGQLPQPQHF; CDR3nt: TGCGCCAGCAGCTTGGAGGGACAGCTTCCTCAGCCCCAGCATTTT
abundance: .; j_gene: TRBJ1-1; d_gene: .; v_gene: TRBV7-2; CDR3aa: CASSYSGVNTEAFF; CDR3nt: TGTGCCAGCAGCTACTCAGGGGTGAACACTGAAGCTTTCTTT
abundance: .; j_gene: TRBJ1-5; d_gene: .; v_gene: TRBV2; CDR3aa: CASSPLTGTYQPQHF; CDR3nt: TGTGCCAGCAGTCCCCTCACAGGAACCTATCAGCCCCAGCATTTT
abundance: .; j_gene: TRBJ1-1; d_gene: .; v_gene: TRBV28; CDR3aa: CASSLSLGGGTEAFF; CDR3nt: TGTGCCAGCAGTTTATCCCTGGGAGGTGGTACTGAAGCTTTCTTT